This TCR beta chain was documented in a study of Tregs in tolerant kidney transplant recipients. The study, taken as a whole, reports: For some patients, primers changed over time, blocking nucleotide-level comparison. Few patients were studied, so findings need validation in larger groups.

Thawed PBMCs were FACS-sorted into unstimulated CD4+CD25+CD127- regulatory T cells, CD4+CD25- non-regulatory cells, CD4 and CD8 cells. This table comes from immunoSEQ multiplex PCR, and its TCRdb copy is limited to in-frame clones, with some not included. The sample carries some 55,000 clones, approximately 83% recorded once. V was trimmed by 1 base and J by 6 bases, leaving 13 bases between them. Germline-derived CDR1 and CDR2 are SGHAT and FQNNGV. CDR3 size: 15 residues. In the case of this clone: Its target is not known.

The chain employs TRBV11-2 and TRBJ1-5; D perhaps matches TRBD1 (6 bases). The receptor comes from a human donor who received a combined kidney and bone marrow transplant. The specimen was Tregs from blood, collected before the transplant. In DNA form, the CDR3 reads TGTGCCAGCAGCTTAGTAGGGACATGGGGTCAGCCCCAGCATTTT. It specifies CASSLVGTWGQPQHF.